Shown below are 21 T cell receptor beta chains from a single sample sequenced in a study of CD8+ T cells in alopecia areata (dated by TCRdb to about 2018). The intended sense of this specimen's time point label: baseline before oral tofacitinib. Library generation was performed with the immunoSEQ multiplex PCR assay. For TCR sequencing, RNA was extracted from every sample and reverse transcribed into cDNA to serve as template. TCRdb stores this immuneACCESS table with in-frame sequences only. Part of the clones is absent; in the studies checked, under half of the shortfall reflects unresolved V genes, and no reason is known for the rest. This sample holds under 250,000 clones; about three fifths were observed only once. The ten biggest clones cover around 0.44% of the sample. Specimen: CD4+ T cells sorted from blood, collected at week 0. The origin of the receptors is a human donor with alopecia areata.

The chain recombines TRBV30 with TRBJ1-1; D ambiguous. The germline V gene has CDR1 GTSNPN and CDR2 SVGIG (reference sequence). V lost 3 bases and J lost 11, with 28 bases in between. The CDR3 totals 16 residues. CDR3 DNA sequence: TGTGCCTGGAGCTATAGGACGGCCGTCCTACACGCGAGGGCTTTCTTT. It codes for CAWSYRTAVLHARAFF. The full variable domain, completed using reference TRBV30 and TRBJ1-1, is SQTIHQWPATLVQPVGSPLSLECTVEGTSNPNLYWYRQAAGRGLQLLFYSVGIGQISSEVPQNLSASRPQDRQFILSSKKLLLSDSGFYLCAWSYRTAVLHARAFFGQGTRLTVV.

The gene calls are TRBV30 and TRBJ2-7, with TRBD1 identical over 11 bases. Germline-derived CDR1 and CDR2 are GTSNPN and SVGIG (reference sequence). The CDR3 consists of 13 residues. After removal of 3 bases from V and 2 bases from J, the junction contained 0 bases not matched to a gene. The CDR3 DNA reads TGTGCCTGGAGGGGACAGGGGGCCTACGAGCAGTACTTC. Its translation: CAWRGQGAYEQYF. Variable domain in full (rest from reference TRBV30 and TRBJ2-7): SQTIHQWPATLVQPVGSPLSLECTVEGTSNPNLYWYRQAAGRGLQLLFYSVGIGQISSEVPQNLSASRPQDRQFILSSKKLLLSDSGFYLCAWRGQGAYEQYFGPGTRLTVT.

The CDR3 is CASSPSGTAPYEQYF. For the CDR3, the DNA is TGCGCCAGCAGCCCAAGTGGGACGGCCCCCTACGAGCAGTACTTC. The chain carries TRBV4-1 and TRBJ2-7; possibly TRBD1 or TRBD2 for D (5 bases each). Per germline, CDR1 MGHRA and CDR2 YSYEKL. This CDR3 region has 15 residues. V dropped 4 bases and J dropped 2 bases, with 15 bases sitting between them.

The sample holds a few counts of this clone. The chain has TRBV30 and TRBJ2-1; TRBD2 might be the D (6 bases). V lost 5 bases, J lost 0 bases, and 14 bases lay in between. CDR3 length equals 15 residues. CDR1 and CDR2 (germline): GTSNPN, SVGIG (reference sequence). The CDR3 DNA reads as TGTGCCTGGGGAACGGGCGGGACCTCCTACAATGAGCAGTTCTTC. This encodes CAWGTGGTSYNEQFF.

This rearrangement joins TRBV7-9 to TRBJ2-3, with 10 bases identical to TRBD2. The trim removed 1 base at V and 6 bases at J, leaving 10 bases unmatched. The CDR3 runs to 17 residues. Germline CDR1 reads SEHNR; CDR2 reads FQNEAQ (reference sequence). In DNA, the CDR3 is TGTGCCAGCAGCTTAGGTTTTGAGCGGGGGGGCGTGGATACGCAGTATTTT. This sequence encodes CASSLGFERGGVDTQYF.

V gene TRBV23-1 combines with J gene TRBJ2-2; tentative D call: TRBD1 (6 bases). TRBV23-1 is identified as an open reading frame with a role that is uncertain. V lost 4 bases, J lost 1 base, and 7 bases lay in between. This CDR3 has 14 amino acids. This CDR3 is CASSRGGNTGELFF. The CDR3, as DNA: TGCGCCAGCAGTCGAGGGGGGAACACCGGGGAGCTGTTTTTT.

This rearrangement joins TRBV10-3 to TRBJ2-1; TRBD2 agrees at 10 bases. Looked up from germline, CDR1 is ENHRY and CDR2 is SYGVKD. V lost 10 bases and J lost 7; bases outside the gene matches: 10. The CDR3 runs 14 residues. Here the CDR3 DNA reads TGTGCCACCGGCTCTAGCGGGAGAGGAAATGAGCAGTTCTTC. It specifies CATGSSGRGNEQFF.

This clone appeared a few times. V and J are TRBV30 and TRBJ2-1, with no clear D. Between the trimmed V and J ends, which lost 4 bases and 6 bases, there was a span of 13 bases. CDR3 length equals 13 residues. Germline V CDR1 and CDR2: GTSNPN, SVGIG (reference sequence). CDR3 sequence: CAWTREAPNEQFF. CDR3 sequence (DNA): TGTGCCTGGACCAGAGAGGCTCCCAATGAGCAGTTCTTC.

The J gene is TRBJ1-3, the V gene TRBV30; D gene ambiguous. The CDR3 extends over 14 amino acids. The V and J ends lost 3 bases and 0 bases respectively, with 9 bases between them. CDR1 is GTSNPN, CDR2 SVGIG, per germline (reference sequence). The CDR3 loop reads CAWRKGSSGNTIYF. CDR3 nucleotides: TGTGCCTGGAGGAAAGGGAGCTCTGGAAACACCATATATTTT.

A few counts support this clone. The rearrangement links TRBV7-9 to TRBJ1-1; D unresolved. V was cut by 8 bases and J by 3 bases, with 10 bases left in between. CDR3 size: 12 residues. The germline V gene has CDR1 SEHNR and CDR2 FQNEAQ (reference sequence). CDR3 bases: TGTGCCAGCCGTAACTGGGACACTGAAGCTTTCTTT. Translated, it gives CASRNWDTEAFF. The whole variable domain, remainder taken from reference TRBV7-9 and TRBJ1-1, is DTGVSQNPRHKITKRGQNVTFRCDPISEHNRLYWYRQTLGQGPEFLTYFQNEAQLEKSRLLSDRFSAERPKGSFSTLEIQRTEQGDSAMYLCASRNWDTEAFFGQGTRLTVV.

This clone occurred a few times. The V gene is TRBV6-1, the J gene TRBJ2-7; tentatively, D is TRBD2 (5 bases). The CDR3 contains 13 residues. V was trimmed by 8 bases and J by 0 bases, leaving 11 bases between them. Germline V gene data show CDR1 as MNHNS and CDR2 as SASEGT. CDR3: CASCGGPSYEQYF. The CDR3 DNA follows: TGTGCCAGCTGCGGCGGGCCCTCCTACGAGCAGTACTTC.

The chain is built from TRBV5-1 and TRBJ1-1, with D unclear. The CDR3 consists of 13 residues. The ends were cut back, 4 bases at V and 1 base at J, with 8 bases in the middle. Germline V gene data show CDR1 as SGHRS and CDR2 as YFSETQ. The CDR3, as DNA: TGCGCCAGCAGCGACCGCCGGAACACTGAAGCTTTCTTT. It translates to CASSDRRNTEAFF.

V and J are TRBV2 and TRBJ2-2; no firm D call. The germline V gene encodes CDR1 SNHLY and CDR2 FYNNEI. Trimming took 4 bases from V and 3 from J, leaving 9 bases between them. The CDR3 has 14 residues. The CDR3 spells CASSAQPYTGELFF. The CDR3 DNA follows: TGTGCCAGCAGTGCTCAACCCTACACCGGGGAGCTGTTTTTT.

V gene TRBV5-6 combines with J gene TRBJ2-1; TRBD2 agrees at 11 bases. V lost 4 bases to trimming and J lost 4 bases; unmatched junction nucleotides: 4. Germline assignment: CDR1 SGHDT and CDR2 YYEEEE. CDR3 length: 15 residues. The CDR3 loop reads CASSRGLAAYNEQFF. CDR3 in DNA: TGTGCCAGCAGCAGGGGACTAGCGGCATACAATGAGCAGTTCTTC.

To note about this clone: Germline and junction disagree at one end, which may indicate a read error. V and J are TRBV14 and TRBJ1-1; TRBD1 might be the D (5 bases). The CDR3 has 13 amino acids. From germline, CDR1 is SGHDN and CDR2 FVKESK. CDR3 nucleotide sequence: TGTGCCAGCAGCCAAGACGTCGTTCAGGGCGCGGGGTTT. It codes for CASSQDVVQGAGF. The complete variable domain, with remaining parts taken from reference TRBV14 and TRBJ1-1, reads EAGVTQFPSHSVIEKGQTVTLRCDPISGHDNLYWYRRVMGKEIKFLLHFVKESKQDESGMPNNRFLAERTGGTYSTLKVQPAELEDSGVYFCASSQDVVQGAGFGQGTRLTVV.

V gene TRBV29-1 combines with J gene TRBJ2-7; 7 nucleotides match TRBD2. This CDR3 contains 13 residues. Germline V lookup: CDR1 SQVTM, CDR2 ANQGSEA. V was clipped by 5 bases and J by 3 bases; unmatched bases: 7. This chain's CDR3 is CSVRTRLGYEQYF. In DNA, the CDR3 is TGCAGCGTTCGGACTAGGTTGGGCTACGAGCAGTACTTC.

This clone was seen only a few times. The rearrangement joins TRBV7-3 to TRBJ1-1, with D possibly being TRBD1 (5 bases). The CDR3 runs 15 residues. Germline V gene lookup returns CDR1 SGHTA and CDR2 FQGTGA. The V gene lost 1 base and the J gene lost 3 bases, with 12 bases spanning the gap. DNA for the CDR3: TGTGCCAGCAGCTTAAAGACAGCTCGAGACACTGAAGCTTTCTTT. It encodes CASSLKTARDTEAFF.

The chain has TRBV30 and TRBJ1-3; the D is unclear. CDR3 length: 13 amino acids. Germline CDR1 GTSNPN, CDR2 SVGIG (reference sequence). The V gene lost 4 bases and the J gene lost 2 bases, with 9 bases spanning the gap. CDR3 loop: CAWTKGPGNTIYF. Written as DNA, the CDR3 is TGTGCCTGGACCAAAGGCCCTGGAAACACCATATATTTT.

The V call is TRBV19, the J call TRBJ1-2; the D gene is possibly TRBD1 (5 bases). Per the germline V gene, CDR1 is LNHDA and CDR2 is SQIVND (reference sequence). The V gene lost 3 bases and the J gene lost 2 bases, with 22 bases spanning the gap. This CDR3 comprises 18 residues. CDR3 in DNA: TGTGCCAGTAGTATTGTTGGTACACCCCAGGGAGGCAACTATGGCTACACCTTC. It is translated as CASSIVGTPQGGNYGYTF.

The V call is TRBV5-6, the J call TRBJ1-2; D may be TRBD1 (5 bases). The CDR3 runs 15 residues. The V gene's germline CDR1 is SGHDT and CDR2 YYEEEE. V gave up 4 bases and J gave up 7 bases, with 20 bases separating them. This CDR3 reads CASSVPKTAAVGYTF. CDR3 nucleotides: TGTGCCAGCAGCGTGCCCAAGACAGCTGCGGTTGGCTACACCTTC.

In this sample, this clone turned up a few times. This chain links TRBV18 with TRBJ2-1; 11 nucleotides align to TRBD2. V was clipped by 0 bases and J by 15 bases; unmatched bases: 13. Germline V CDR1 and CDR2: KGHSH, LQKENI. This CDR3 region has 16 residues. CDR3 nucleotides: TGTGCCAGCTCACCACCGCTTGCCGAACTAGCGGGAGCTCTGTTCTTC. Encoded protein: CASSPPLAELAGALFF. Full variable domain (missing parts from reference TRBV18 and TRBJ2-1): NAGVMQNPRHLVRRRGQEARLRCSPMKGHSHVYWYRQLPEEGLKFMVYLQKENIIDESGMPKERFSAEFPKEGPSILRIQQVVRGDSAAYFCASSPPLAELAGALFFGPGTRLTVL.